This record covers a single T cell receptor beta chain. The antigen is not known. This sample was included in a study of cytomegalovirus exposure and HLA in healthy donors. Trimming shortened V by 1 base and J by 2 bases, and 12 bases separated the two germline ends. The CDR3 spans 16 residues. The germline V gene has CDR1 SGHRS and CDR2 YFSETQ. Points from the study as a whole: Most TCR sequences were rare, but some public TCRs occurred in many donors. In the approximately 130 validation repertoires, more than 85% of cluster scores exceeded 0, per a later analysis. The authors enumerated some 160 TCR beta chains as linked to cytomegalovirus.

Generated by immunoSEQ multiplex PCR, the TCRdb table keeps only in-frame clones and is missing some. The sample shows some 76,000 clones, around 93% of them seen only once. This clonotype was sampled from a young woman in good health and CMV-seronegative. Source material: PBMCs. V and J are TRBV5-1 and TRBJ2-2; D may be TRBD2 (6 bases). The CDR3 loop is CASSLRGSPNTGELFF. CDR3 sequence (DNA): TGCGCCAGCAGCTTGCGGGGGTCACCTAACACCGGGGAGCTGTTTTTT.